This TCR beta chain was recovered during a study of blood T cell repertoires in COVID-19. Some clones are missing from TCRdb's copy, which holds only in-frame ones; the method was immunoSEQ multiplex PCR. The table records about 130,000 clones, more than 60% of them present only once. The germline V and J ends were trimmed by 4 bases and 1 base, with 15 bases remaining between them. From germline, CDR1 is SGHNT and CDR2 YYREEE (reference sequence). This CDR3 is built from 16 residues. Sequenced material: peripheral blood. The V and J genes are TRBV5-4 and TRBJ2-4, with D maybe TRBD2 (6 bases). The clonotype originates from a woman in her 70s with acute or convalescent COVID-19. In DNA, the CDR3 is TGTGCCAGCAGCCGGGCCGGGAGTATGGCCAAAAACATTCAGTACTTC. Its translation: CASSRAGSMAKNIQYF.